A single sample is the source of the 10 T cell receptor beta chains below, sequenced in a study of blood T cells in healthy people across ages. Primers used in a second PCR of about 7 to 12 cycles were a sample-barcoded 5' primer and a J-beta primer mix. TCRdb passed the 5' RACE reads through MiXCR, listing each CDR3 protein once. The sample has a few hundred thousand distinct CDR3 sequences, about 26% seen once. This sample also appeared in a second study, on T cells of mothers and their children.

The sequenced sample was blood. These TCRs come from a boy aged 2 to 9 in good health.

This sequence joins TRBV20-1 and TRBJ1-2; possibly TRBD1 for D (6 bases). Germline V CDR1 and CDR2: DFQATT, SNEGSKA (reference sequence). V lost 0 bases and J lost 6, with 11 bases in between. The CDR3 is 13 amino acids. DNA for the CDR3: TGCAGTGCTAGAGATTTTGGGGGCAATGGCTACACCTTC. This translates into CSARDFGGNGYTF.

The CDR3: CASSPMVVTEAFF. CDR3 DNA sequence: TGTGCCAGCAGCCCGATGGTTGTCACTGAAGCTTTCTTT. The V call is TRBV5-5, the J call TRBJ1-1; D unresolved. This CDR3 contains 13 residues. The V end was cut by 4 bases, the J end by 4 bases, with 11 bases between. Germline V gene lookup returns CDR1 SGHKS and CDR2 YYEKEE (reference sequence).

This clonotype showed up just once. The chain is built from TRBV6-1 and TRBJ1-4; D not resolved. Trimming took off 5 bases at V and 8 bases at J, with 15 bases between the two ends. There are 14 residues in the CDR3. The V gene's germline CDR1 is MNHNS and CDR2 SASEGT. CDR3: CASSQGPGREKLFF. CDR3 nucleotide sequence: TGTGCCAGCAGTCAAGGGCCAGGCCGGGAAAAACTGTTTTTT.

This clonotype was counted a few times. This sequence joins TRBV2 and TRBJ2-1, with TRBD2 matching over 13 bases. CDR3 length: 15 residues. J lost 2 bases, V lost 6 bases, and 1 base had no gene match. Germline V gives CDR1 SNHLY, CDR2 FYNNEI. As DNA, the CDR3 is TGTGCCAGCAGCGGACTAGCGGGAGCCTACAATGAGCAGTTCTTC. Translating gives CASSGLAGAYNEQFF.

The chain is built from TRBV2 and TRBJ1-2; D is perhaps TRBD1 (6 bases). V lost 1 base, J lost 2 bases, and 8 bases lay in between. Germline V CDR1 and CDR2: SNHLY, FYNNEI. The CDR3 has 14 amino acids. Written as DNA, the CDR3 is TGTGCCAGCAGTGAAGAGCAGGGGAACTATGGCTACACCTTC. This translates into CASSEEQGNYGYTF.

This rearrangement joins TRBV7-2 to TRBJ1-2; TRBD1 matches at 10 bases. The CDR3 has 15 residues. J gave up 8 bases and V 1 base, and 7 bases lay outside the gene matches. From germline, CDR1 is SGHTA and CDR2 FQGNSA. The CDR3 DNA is TGTGCCAGCAGCTTAGTACCGACAGGGGGCTACGGCTACACCTTC. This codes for CASSLVPTGGYGYTF.

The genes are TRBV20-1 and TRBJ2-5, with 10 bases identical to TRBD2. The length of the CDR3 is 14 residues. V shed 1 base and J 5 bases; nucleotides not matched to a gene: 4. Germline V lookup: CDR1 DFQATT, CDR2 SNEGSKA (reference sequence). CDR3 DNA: TGCAGTGCTAGAGCTAGCGGGAGTTCGGAGACCCAGTACTTC. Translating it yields CSARASGSSETQYF.

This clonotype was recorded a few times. In DNA, the CDR3 is TGTGCCAGCAGCCTGACAGGGGCGGCCCAAGAGACCCAGTACTTC. It translates to CASSLTGAAQETQYF. The J gene is TRBJ2-5, the V gene TRBV3-1; 8 bases agree with TRBD1. With V trimmed by 4 bases and J by 1 base, 5 bases remained unmatched. Germline CDR1 LGHDT, CDR2 YNNKEL (reference sequence). The CDR3 spans 15 residues.

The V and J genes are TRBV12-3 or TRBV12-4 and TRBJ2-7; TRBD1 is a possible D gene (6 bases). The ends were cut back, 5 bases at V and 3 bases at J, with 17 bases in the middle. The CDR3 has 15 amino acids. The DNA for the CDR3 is TGTGCCAGCAGTCCCCCCCGGACAGCTTTCTACGAGCAGTACTTC. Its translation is CASSPPRTAFYEQYF.

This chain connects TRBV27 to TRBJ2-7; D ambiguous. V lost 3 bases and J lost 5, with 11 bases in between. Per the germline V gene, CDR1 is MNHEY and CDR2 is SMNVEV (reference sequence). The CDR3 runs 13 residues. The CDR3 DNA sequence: TGTGCCAGCAGTTTGCGGCGAGTTAACGAGCAGTACTTC. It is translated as CASSLRRVNEQYF.